One and the same sample provided the 16 T cell receptor beta chains below, sequenced in a study of sequential checkpoint blockade in melanoma. The treatment is: randomized to nivolumab then ipilimumab (arm A) or the reverse (arm B). Libraries were prepared by immunoSEQ multiplex PCR; TCRdb keeps only in-frame clonotypes and omits some of them. This table has 20,000 to 25,000 clones, approximately 78% appearing once. Here the sequenced sample was CD8+ T cells sorted from blood (inferred from file names), taken from a patient given nivolumab and ipilimumab in sequence. These receptors were obtained from a human donor with melanoma.

J is TRBJ1-2 and V is TRBV28, with D perhaps TRBD1 (6 bases). V was pared by 6 bases and J by 7 bases, with 15 bases between. The CDR3 runs to 13 residues. Germline CDR1 reads MDHEN; CDR2 reads SYDVKM. CDR3 in DNA: TGTGCCAGCAGGGGGGCAGGGAGGGGTGGCTACACCTTC. It yields the protein CASRGAGRGGYTF.

The CDR3 loop is CASSHHGQGADEQYF. The CDR3 nucleotides read TGCGCCAGCAGCCACCACGGACAGGGGGCTGACGAGCAGTACTTC. This chain connects TRBV4-1 to TRBJ2-7; TRBD1 matches at 11 bases. The CDR3 extends over 15 amino acids. V lost 3 bases and J lost 5; bases outside the gene matches: 6. Germline V gene lookup returns CDR1 MGHRA and CDR2 YSYEKL.

The rearrangement uses TRBV28 and TRBJ2-1; 7 bases line up with TRBD1. The J segment lost 2 bases and the V segment lost 8 bases, leaving 9 bases of the junction unmatched. The length of the CDR3 is 15 residues. Germline loops: CDR1 MDHEN, CDR2 SYDVKM. The CDR3 region has the DNA TGTGCCAGCGGGGAAGTGGGACAGACCTACAATGAGCAGTTCTTC. This encodes CASGEVGQTYNEQFF.

The gene calls are TRBV10-1 and TRBJ2-2; a possible D gene is TRBD2 (5 bases). Germline V gene lookup returns CDR1 WNHNN and CDR2 SYGVQD (reference sequence). This CDR3 is 13 amino acids long. The ends were cut back, 11 bases at V and 3 bases at J, with 13 bases in the middle. In DNA form, the CDR3 reads TGCGCCGGCCTACTAGTGGACACCGGGGAGCTGTTTTTT. It translates to CAGLLVDTGELFF.

This rearrangement joins TRBV5-8 to TRBJ2-5; TRBD1 matches 8 bases. Germline V gene sequence: CDR1 SGHTS, CDR2 YDEGEE. V was clipped by 4 bases and J by 4 bases; unmatched bases: 6. CDR3 length equals 14 residues. The CDR3 DNA follows: TGTGCCAGCAGCCCGTGGACAGGGAGAGAGACCCAGTACTTC. Residues: CASSPWTGRETQYF.

The chain links TRBV5-6 to TRBJ1-4; TRBD1 matches 8 bases. Germline-derived CDR1 and CDR2 are SGHDT and YYEEEE. This CDR3 has 14 amino acids. With V trimmed by 1 base and J by 7 bases, 3 bases remained unmatched. The CDR3 loop reads CASSLLGQVEKLFF. CDR3 nucleotide sequence: TGTGCCAGCAGCTTGCTGGGACAGGTTGAAAAACTGTTTTTT.

This chain uses TRBV28 with TRBJ2-7; D is uncertain. Deletions cut 1 base from V and 4 bases from J, with 8 bases between. The length of the CDR3 is 13 residues. Per germline, CDR1 MDHEN and CDR2 SYDVKM. The CDR3 reads CASSLYPGYEQYF. In nucleotides, the CDR3 is TGTGCCAGCAGTTTATACCCCGGGTACGAGCAGTACTTC.

In this sample, this clone turned up once. V gene TRBV7-2 combines with J gene TRBJ2-3; TRBD2 matches at 11 bases. The V gene end was trimmed by 7 bases and the J gene end by 2 bases; junction bases not matched to a gene: 8. Germline V CDR1 and CDR2: SGHTA, FQGNSA. CDR3 length equals 16 residues. The CDR3 protein is CASTSLAGVSTDTQYF. CDR3 in DNA: TGTGCCAGCACCTCACTAGCGGGAGTTTCCACAGATACGCAGTATTTT.

DNA for the CDR3: TGCGCCAGCAGCGCCGGACAGTTCCAAGAGACCCAGTACTTC. This gives the protein CASSAGQFQETQYF. The rearrangement uses TRBV5-1 and TRBJ2-5, with D possibly being TRBD1 (6 bases). This CDR3 region has 14 residues. CDR1 and CDR2 (germline): SGHRS, YFSETQ. Trimming cost V 4 bases and J 1 base, with 11 bases left between them.

The chain carries TRBV2 and TRBJ2-7; D possibly corresponds to TRBD1 (5 bases). Trimming pared 7 bases from V and 0 bases from J, leaving 13 bases between. The CDR3 is 14 amino acids. Per the germline V gene, CDR1 is SNHLY and CDR2 is FYNNEI. This CDR3 is CASNRLTDSYEQYF. The DNA for the CDR3 is TGTGCCAGCAACCGCTTGACAGACTCCTACGAGCAGTACTTC.

The chain combines TRBV4-3 with TRBJ2-1; 10 bases match TRBD2. CDR1 and CDR2 from the germline V gene are LGHNA and YSLEER. The CDR3 sequence is 17 residues long. V lost 1 base to trimming and J lost 4 bases; unmatched junction nucleotides: 7. The DNA of the CDR3 is TGCGCCAGCAGCCAAGGAGCGGGGGGGCCAAGATACAATGAGCAGTTCTTC. Its translation: CASSQGAGGPRYNEQFF.

CDR3 protein: CANSAEGSSYNEQFF. CDR3 nucleotide sequence: TGTGCCAACTCAGCGGAAGGCAGCTCCTACAATGAGCAGTTCTTC. The chain combines TRBV7-9 with TRBJ2-1, with a tentative D call TRBD2 (5 bases). Deletions cut 10 bases from V and 0 bases from J, with 16 bases between. From germline, CDR1 is SEHNR and CDR2 FQNEAQ (reference sequence). The CDR3 is made up of 15 amino acids. Full variable domain (outside the CDR3, taken from reference TRBV7-9 and TRBJ2-1): DTGVSQNPRHKITKRGQNVTFRCDPISEHNRLYWYRQTLGQGPEFLTYFQNEAQLEKSRLLSDRFSAERPKGSFSTLEIQRTEQGDSAMYLCANSAEGSSYNEQFFGPGTRLTVL.

V is TRBV7-2 and J is TRBJ2-3; D is uncertain. From germline, CDR1 is SGHTA and CDR2 FQGNSA. The CDR3 covers 15 residues. V was trimmed by 4 bases and J by 7 bases, leaving 18 bases between them. CDR3: CASSSEDRVSYTQYF. The CDR3 DNA reads as TGTGCCAGCAGCTCCGAAGACCGGGTCTCCTATACGCAGTATTTT. Together with reference TRBV7-2 and TRBJ2-3, the CDR3 gives the full variable domain: GAGVSQSPSNKVTEKGKDVELRCDPISGHTALYWYRQSLGQGLEFLIYFQGNSAPDKSGLPSDRFSAERTGGSVSTLTIQRTQQEDSAVYLCASSSEDRVSYTQYFGPGTRLTVL.

This clone is a singleton in its sample. CDR3 nucleotide sequence: TGTGCCAGCAGTCCCACCGGCGGCTATGGCTACACCTTC. As protein: CASSPTGGYGYTF. This sequence joins TRBV28 and TRBJ1-2, with D unclear. Trimming took 5 bases from V and 4 from J, leaving 11 bases between them. This CDR3 has 13 residues. Germline loops: CDR1 MDHEN, CDR2 SYDVKM.

This clone was observed once. The chain joins TRBV29-1 to TRBJ2-2, with 9 bases lining up with TRBD1. Germline loops: CDR1 SQVTM, CDR2 ANQGSEA. The CDR3 totals 15 residues. V was clipped by 3 bases and J by 2 bases; unmatched bases: 4. The chain's CDR3 is CSVESQGANTGELFF. DNA for the CDR3: TGCAGCGTTGAGTCACAGGGGGCTAACACCGGGGAGCTGTTTTTT.

This clone was recorded only once. The identical CDR3 is also encoded by other nucleotide sequences in the sample. J is TRBJ1-1 and V is TRBV30; maybe TRBD1 (5 bases). CDR3 length equals 17 residues. Germline V gene data show CDR1 as GTSNPN and CDR2 as SVGIG (reference sequence). Trimming left V 2 bases short and J 5 bases short, with 24 bases between. In DNA, the CDR3 is TGTGCCTGGAGTAGGGGATGGGTTACAGGCTACGGGACTGAAGCTTTCTTT. This codes for CAWSRGWVTGYGTEAFF.